Listed below are T cell receptor beta chains from one sample, sequenced in a study of blood T cells in healthy people across ages. Each CDR3 protein gets one entry after TCRdb re-called the 5' RACE reads with MiXCR. The data contain about 810,000 distinct CDR3 sequences, under 40% of them singletons. The sequencing sample was made of blood. Receptors originate from a man aged 18 to 29 in good health. Each CDR3 is given without its conserved first and last residue. Size values are once, few and many counts, or a class for expanded clones, and some rows have none.

v_call	clone_size	j_call	cdr3_aa
TRBV20-1	many	TRBJ2-5	SARGLAETQY
TRBV4-3	NA	TRBJ2-7	ASSQEGASGDSYEQY
TRBV6-5	NA	TRBJ1-4	ASSLGQHNEKLF
TRBV7-2	few	TRBJ2-1	ASSSDRGGFNEQF
TRBV7-3	NA	TRBJ2-1	ASSLSGVFDRATLYNEQF
TRBV4-3	NA	TRBJ1-3	ASSQDVGSGNTIY
TRBV3-1	NA	TRBJ2-6	AGSQEVGISGANVLT
TRBV20-1	many	TRBJ2-7	SASSGSSVTYEQY
TRBV4-2	NA	TRBJ2-5	ATSGSLGGPQNNEQY
TRBV15	few	TRBJ2-1	ATSKGGQSYNEQF
TRBV6-2/TRBV6-3	NA	TRBJ2-7	ASISGSSYEQY
TRBV20-1	many	TRBJ2-1	SARGSDRAYNEQF
TRBV2	many	TRBJ2-7	ASRAGYEQY
TRBV20-1	NA	TRBJ2-1	SARADRGYYNEQF
TRBV4-3	few	TRBJ2-1	ASSQGWGLAGRSSYNEQF
TRBV4-1	few	TRBJ1-1	ASSQEWGTTNTEAF
TRBV20-1	NA	TRBJ1-1	SAAERYTEAF
TRBV15	NA	TRBJ1-4	ATSDRGPATNEKLF
TRBV5-1	many	TRBJ2-3	ASSPLIPGLAGEDTQY
TRBV27	NA	TRBJ2-3	ASQALGDTQY
TRBV10-3	NA	TRBJ2-5	AISDHRAETQY
TRBV20-1	many	TRBJ2-3	SASDRTDTQY
TRBV4-3	NA	TRBJ1-1	ASSQDFGTEAF
TRBV12-3/TRBV12-4	few	TRBJ1-5	ASSRSGRRPQPQH
TRBV20-1	few	TRBJ2-1	SAAPGTSFDNEQF
TRBV3-1	NA	TRBJ1-3	ASSRREGTIGNTIY